The 30 T cell receptor beta chains below were found in one sample sequenced in a study of cytomegalovirus exposure and HLA in healthy donors. 60 Vbeta and 13 Jbeta primers were used in PCR. Assay used: immunoSEQ multiplex PCR; TCRdb lists only in-frame clones, some missing. This table holds about 190,000 clones, 60% to 80% found once. The source material was PBMCs. The receptors originated from a woman aged 30 to 39 in good health and CMV-seropositive.

This clone was counted a few times. The chain recombines TRBV13 with TRBJ2-7, with D maybe TRBD1 (5 bases). CDR3 length: 15 amino acids. Germline assignment: CDR1 PRHDT and CDR2 FYEKMQ (reference sequence). Trimming removed 1 base at V and 5 bases at J, with 15 bases between. Written as DNA, the CDR3 is TGTGCCAGCAGCTTAGAATTCAGGGCCCCCCACGAGCAGTACTTC. As protein: CASSLEFRAPHEQYF.

The V gene is TRBV5-1, the J gene TRBJ1-2, with 9 bases fitting TRBD1. Germline values: CDR1 SGHRS, CDR2 YFSETQ. The CDR3 contains 14 residues. V lost 0 bases to trimming and J lost 7 bases; unmatched junction nucleotides: 4. The CDR3 is CASSLGQGDFGYTF. Here the CDR3 DNA reads TGCGCCAGCAGCTTGGGACAGGGGGACTTTGGCTACACCTTC.

The J gene is TRBJ1-2, the V gene TRBV27; D unresolved. CDR3 size: 13 residues. The ends were cut back, 4 bases at V and 5 bases at J, with 11 bases in the middle. CDR1 and CDR2 from the germline V gene are MNHEY and SMNVEV (reference sequence). The CDR3 here is CASSYTPQYGYTF. CDR3 nucleotide sequence: TGTGCCAGCAGTTACACCCCACAGTATGGCTACACCTTC.

The chain employs TRBV19 and TRBJ1-3; 9 nucleotides agree with TRBD1. CDR3 length equals 15 residues. Germline CDR1 reads LNHDA; CDR2 reads SQIVND (reference sequence). V was clipped by 5 bases and J by 2 bases; unmatched bases: 4. The CDR3 sequence is CASSEQGAPGNTIYF. Written as DNA, the CDR3 is TGTGCCAGTAGTGAACAGGGGGCGCCTGGAAACACCATATATTTT.

This clone was found once. The rearrangement links TRBV6-5 to TRBJ1-1; D is uncertain. CDR3 size: 14 residues. Per the germline V gene, CDR1 is MNHEY and CDR2 is SVGAGI. V lost 8 bases to trimming and J lost 1 base, with 14 bases between them. CDR3 protein: CASRIGGGNTEAFF. The CDR3 DNA reads TGTGCCAGCCGCATAGGAGGAGGGAACACTGAAGCTTTCTTT.

This sequence joins TRBV7-9 and TRBJ2-1, with 14 bases identical to TRBD2. This CDR3 comprises 17 residues. Germline CDR1 is SEHNR and CDR2 is FQNEAQ (reference sequence). With 1 base clipped from V and 15 bases from J, the junction kept 14 bases outside the gene matches. CDR3 sequence (DNA): TGTGCCAGCAGCTTAGGCGCGTGGGGGGGACTAGCGGGAGCCCCGTTCTTC. Translation gives CASSLGAWGGLAGAPFF.

V usage is TRBV12-1 and J usage is TRBJ2-3; no DNA check was done on the table's D call, TRBD2. TRBV12-1 is termed a pseudogene. CDR3 length: 13 residues. For the CDR3, the DNA is TGTGCCAGCAGCGCTCTAGCGCCAGATACGCAGTATTTT. Translated: CASSALAPDTQYF.

The rearrangement links TRBV28 to TRBJ2-7, with 9 positions matching TRBD2. V shed 5 bases, J shed 3 bases, and the junction held 11 bases outside the gene matches. Per germline, CDR1 MDHEN and CDR2 SYDVKM. The CDR3 spans 16 residues. The CDR3 bases are TGTGCCAGCAGTGCACCGGGACTAGCTGTTCTCTACGAGCAGTACTTC. Translating it yields CASSAPGLAVLYEQYF.

This clone was counted between two and nine times. The chain combines TRBV6-1 with TRBJ1-4; maybe TRBD1 (5 bases). V was clipped by 3 bases and J by 5 bases, with 10 bases between them. The CDR3 covers 14 residues. CDR1 is MNHNS and CDR2 is SASEGT in the germline V gene. The DNA for the CDR3 is TGTGCCAGCAGTGAGACAGTGAGGAATGAAAAACTGTTTTTT. Its protein is CASSETVRNEKLFF.

The rearrangement links TRBV2 to TRBJ2-1, with 7 bases identical to TRBD2. V gave up 1 base and J gave up 7 bases; unmatched junction bases: 13. Looked up from germline, CDR1 is SNHLY and CDR2 is FYNNEI. The CDR3 is 17 residues long. Here the CDR3 reads CASSEGPAGRGKNEQFF. The CDR3 DNA reads as TGTGCCAGCAGTGAAGGTCCGGCAGGGCGGGGGAAGAATGAGCAGTTCTTC.

This sequence joins TRBV7-6 and TRBJ2-1; TRBD1 is a possible D gene (7 bases). V lost 2 bases, J lost 6 bases, and 11 bases lay in between. This CDR3 region has 14 residues. The germline V gene has CDR1 SGHVS and CDR2 FNYEAQ. The CDR3 DNA sequence: TGTGCCAGCAGCTTACAGGGGGGCCTCAATGAGCAGTTCTTC. Translated: CASSLQGGLNEQFF.

CDR3: CASSDRGSTEAFF. CDR3 in DNA: TGTGCCAGCAGTGACAGGGGCAGCACTGAAGCTTTCTTT. The chain employs TRBV6-4 and TRBJ1-1; weak D call: TRBD1 (5 bases). V gave up 2 bases and J gave up 4 bases, with 8 bases separating them. CDR3 length: 13 residues. CDR1 and CDR2 (germline): MRHNA, SNTAGT.

This chain uses TRBV7-9 with TRBJ2-2; D gene ambiguous. The CDR3 totals 13 residues. V lost 5 bases and J 6 bases, leaving 10 bases between the germline ends. CDR1 and CDR2 from the germline V gene are SEHNR and FQNEAQ (reference sequence). The CDR3 loop is CASSPVSSGELFF. CDR3 nucleotide sequence: TGTGCCAGCAGCCCAGTTTCTTCCGGGGAGCTGTTTTTT.

V is TRBV28 and J is TRBJ1-3; the match to TRBD2 covers 10 bases. The J call may be in error: the DNA end matches TRBJ2-2 better. Germline CDR1 reads MDHEN; CDR2 reads SYDVKM. This CDR3 spans 16 amino acids. CDR3 in DNA: TGTGCCAGCAGTTTATGGGTAGCGGGAGGATCCGGGGAGCTGTTTTTT. It codes for CASSLWVAGGSGELFF.

The J gene is TRBJ2-1, the V gene TRBV10-1, with 10 bases identical to TRBD2. Losses at the gene ends were 2 bases for V and 0 bases for J; bases not matched to a gene: 10. The CDR3 is made up of 19 amino acids. Germline assignment: CDR1 WNHNN and CDR2 SYGVQD (reference sequence). The CDR3 nucleotides read TGCGCCAGCAGTGAGGGCGGTAGCGGGAGGATTCCCTCCTACAATGAGCAGTTCTTC. The encoded protein is CASSEGGSGRIPSYNEQFF.

This clone was recorded only once. The chain recombines TRBV29-1 with TRBJ2-1; D gene ambiguous. This CDR3 has 13 residues. V was trimmed by 6 bases and J by 3 bases, leaving 12 bases between them. In germline, CDR1 is SQVTM, CDR2 ANQGSEA. CDR3 protein: CSVYSPNYNEQFF. CDR3 sequence (DNA): TGCAGCGTGTACAGCCCAAACTACAATGAGCAGTTCTTC.

The chain employs TRBV19 and TRBJ1-5, with D uncertain. The CDR3 is 15 residues long. Germline loops: CDR1 LNHDA, CDR2 SQIVND (reference sequence). V was trimmed by 7 bases and J by 3 bases, leaving 16 bases between them. The CDR3, as DNA: TGTGCCAGTACCGCCCCCGTAAGAGACAATCAGCCCCAGCATTTT. Protein: CASTAPVRDNQPQHF.

The chain couples TRBV7-9 to TRBJ1-2, with D tentatively TRBD1 (6 bases). From germline, CDR1 is SEHNR and CDR2 FQNEAQ (reference sequence). V lost 4 bases to trimming and J lost 8 bases, with 14 bases between them. The length of the CDR3 is 13 residues. CDR3 nucleotide sequence: TGTGCCAGCAGCTACCGGGACACTCGCGGCTACACCTTC. Translated, it gives CASSYRDTRGYTF.

The CDR3 bases are TGTGCCAGCAGCCCGGGAGAGAGACTAGCCGAAGAGACCCAGTACTTC. Translated, it gives CASSPGERLAEETQYF. The chain couples TRBV11-2 to TRBJ2-5; 7 positions match TRBD2. The CDR3 covers 16 residues. The V gene end was trimmed by 5 bases and the J gene end by 3 bases; junction bases not matched to a gene: 12. The germline V gene encodes CDR1 SGHAT and CDR2 FQNNGV.

V gene TRBV7-6 combines with J gene TRBJ2-7; 12 bases fit TRBD2. This CDR3 region has 14 residues. Germline V CDR1 and CDR2: SGHVS, FNYEAQ. Unmatched junction bases numbered 2, after V lost 2 bases and J lost 6 bases. CDR3 DNA sequence: TGTGCCAGCAGCTTACTAGCGGGAGGGCTCGAGCAGTACTTC. Protein: CASSLLAGGLEQYF.

The rearrangement joins TRBV19 to TRBJ1-2; no reliable D call. V shed 3 bases and J shed 4 bases, with 12 bases lying between them. This CDR3 contains 14 residues. The germline V gene encodes CDR1 LNHDA and CDR2 SQIVND (reference sequence). The CDR3 here is CASSITAGLYGYTF. The CDR3 DNA sequence: TGTGCCAGTAGTATCACAGCGGGCCTCTATGGCTACACCTTC.

This rearrangement joins TRBV4-2 to TRBJ2-3, with TRBD2 matching over 10 bases. This CDR3 has 15 amino acids. Germline trimming cut 4 bases from V and 4 bases from J; bases unmatched to any gene: 5. Germline CDR1 reads LGHNA; CDR2 reads YNFKEQ. CDR3 region: CASSPQREGPDTQYF. CDR3 in DNA: TGTGCCAGCAGCCCTCAGCGGGAGGGTCCAGATACGCAGTATTTT.

The chain uses TRBV18 and TRBJ2-2, with TRBD1 matching over 7 bases. Trimming cost V 3 bases and J 5 bases; bases outside gene matches: 6. This CDR3 is 15 amino acids long. Germline CDR1 and CDR2: KGHSH and LQKENI. The CDR3 DNA reads as TGTGCCAGCTCACCTACATTACAGGGGACCGGGGAGCTGTTTTTT. Amino acid sequence: CASSPTLQGTGELFF.

The chain combines TRBV28 with TRBJ2-7, with 8 bases that match TRBD1. V trimming: 7 bases; J trimming: 2 bases; junction bases outside the gene matches: 1. The CDR3 extends over 12 amino acids. The germline gives CDR1 MDHEN, CDR2 SYDVKM. DNA of the CDR3: TGTGCCAGCAAACAGGGGGCCTACGAGCAGTACTTC. Encoded protein: CASKQGAYEQYF. Filled out from reference TRBV28 and TRBJ2-7, the complete variable domain reads DVKVTQSSRYLVKRTGEKVFLECVQDMDHENMFWYRQDPGLGLRLIYFSYDVKMKEKGDIPEGYSVSREKKERFSLILESASTNQTSMYLCASKQGAYEQYFGPGTRLTVT.

This clone was detected once. This chain joins TRBV5-4 and TRBJ2-5, with TRBD2 identical over 9 bases. Per the germline V gene, CDR1 is SGHNT and CDR2 is YYREEE (reference sequence). The V gene end was trimmed by 3 bases and the J gene end by 2 bases; junction bases not matched to a gene: 11. This CDR3 has 17 amino acids. CDR3 in DNA: TGTGCCAGCAGCTCCGGCGGGAGCGGGAGGTTACAAGAGACCCAGTACTTC. Translating gives CASSSGGSGRLQETQYF.

This clone was recorded a few times. The rearrangement joins TRBV7-9 to TRBJ1-4; perhaps TRBD1 as D (6 bases). V was clipped by 1 base and J by 4 bases, with 16 bases between them. This CDR3 comprises 17 residues. Germline loops: CDR1 SEHNR, CDR2 FQNEAQ (reference sequence). The CDR3 region has the DNA TGTGCCAGCAGCTTAGGGGTTTGGGGACAAATTAATGAAAAACTGTTTTTT. Protein product: CASSLGVWGQINEKLFF.

The chain joins TRBV19 to TRBJ1-1, with 9 bases aligning to TRBD1. The ends lost 8 bases at V and 5 bases at J; junction bases unmatched: 9. Germline V CDR1 and CDR2: LNHDA, SQIVND (reference sequence). There are 14 residues in the CDR3. The CDR3 DNA is TGTGCCAGTGCCTTGACAGGGGGGAAAACTGAAGCTTTCTTT. This translates into CASALTGGKTEAFF. The full variable domain, in which reference TRBV19 and TRBJ1-1 provide the parts outside the CDR3, is DGGITQSPKYLFRKEGQNVTLSCEQNLNHDAMYWYRQDPGQGLRLIYYSQIVNDFQKGDIAEGYSVSREKKESFPLTVTSAQKNPTAFYLCASALTGGKTEAFFGQGTRLTVV.

This chain uses TRBV27 with TRBJ2-2; 7 nucleotides line up with TRBD1. V was pared by 5 bases and J by 1 base, with 7 bases of the junction left unmatched. This CDR3 region has 16 residues. CDR1 and CDR2 (germline): MNHEY, SMNVEV (reference sequence). The CDR3 sequence is CASSQRGPMNTGELFF. The DNA for the CDR3 is TGTGCCAGCAGTCAAAGGGGGCCTATGAACACCGGGGAGCTGTTTTTT.

This chain links TRBV6-6 with TRBJ2-2; D may be TRBD2 (7 bases). CDR1 is MNHNY, CDR2 SVGAGI, per germline (reference sequence). The length of the CDR3 is 16 residues. The V and J ends lost 2 bases and 6 bases respectively, with 16 bases between them. The CDR3 nucleotides are TGTGCCAGCAGTTACCTTGGGGGGGCGAGTGCCGGGGAGCTGTTTTTT. This encodes CASSYLGGASAGELFF.

The table lists this clone with a few counts. This rearrangement joins TRBV5-1 to TRBJ1-1; TRBD1 is a possible D gene (5 bases). V lost 5 bases and J 3 bases, leaving 14 bases between the germline ends. Germline V gene sequence: CDR1 SGHRS, CDR2 YFSETQ. The CDR3 is made up of 14 amino acids. CDR3 nucleotide sequence: TGCGCCAGCAGATTGATCAGCAGGGACACTGAAGCTTTCTTT. It encodes CASRLISRDTEAFF.